Listed below are T cell receptor beta chains from one sample, sequenced in a study of blood T cell repertoires in COVID-19. Method: immunoSEQ multiplex PCR; TCRdb's copy keeps in-frame clones and lacks some. The sample holds 65,000 to 90,000 clones, 75% to 85% seen once. What was sequenced was peripheral blood. The source of these receptors is a woman aged 60-70 years with acute or convalescent COVID-19. The CDR3 runs from the conserved cysteine through the conserved F or W. Fields, in order: CDR3 DNA, CDR3 protein, J gene, clone size, D gene, V gene. The D gene is left open where the match is weak. Rows give clone size only sometimes, using once, few, many, or a class for an expanded clone.

CDR3nt: TGTGCCAGCTCAGGACAGGGACGTGATGGGCCCCAGCATTTT
CDR3aa: CASSGQGRDGPQHF
j_gene: TRBJ1-5
abundance: -
d_gene: TRBD1
v_gene: TRBV6-6

CDR3nt: TGCAGCGTGGCCGGGACAGGTCCCAACTATGGCTACACCTTC
CDR3aa: CSVAGTGPNYGYTF
j_gene: TRBJ1-2
abundance: -
d_gene: TRBD1
v_gene: TRBV29-1

CDR3nt: TGTGCCAGCAGCCCCGTCCTCGGGACAGGGGAATGGGATGAGCAGTTCTTC
CDR3aa: CASSPVLGTGEWDEQFF
j_gene: TRBJ2-1
abundance: -
d_gene: TRBD1
v_gene: TRBV7-9

CDR3nt: TGTGCCAGCAGTGAAGGCAGGTATAATTCACCCCTCCACTTT
CDR3aa: CASSEGRYNSPLHF
j_gene: TRBJ1-6
abundance: -
d_gene: -
v_gene: TRBV2

CDR3nt: TGTGCCAGCAGTTTAGACAGGTATCAATCACCCCTCCACTTT
CDR3aa: CASSLDRYQSPLHF
j_gene: TRBJ1-6
abundance: once
d_gene: -
v_gene: TRBV27

CDR3nt: TGTGCCAGCAGCCAAGCAGGCAGGGCCTATGGCTACACCTTC
CDR3aa: CASSQAGRAYGYTF
j_gene: TRBJ1-2
abundance: -
d_gene: -
v_gene: TRBV3-1/TRBV3-2

CDR3nt: TGTGCCAGCAGCTTAAGGGCTAGCGGGGGCAATGAGCAGTTCTTC
CDR3aa: CASSLRASGGNEQFF
j_gene: TRBJ2-1
abundance: -
d_gene: TRBD2
v_gene: TRBV7-8

CDR3nt: TGCGCCAGTGGCCCAGGAAGGGGGGGCTACACCTTC
CDR3aa: CASGPGRGGYTF
j_gene: TRBJ1-2
abundance: -
d_gene: -
v_gene: TRBV10-2

CDR3nt: TGCGCCAGCAGGGGAGGGACTAGCGGGGGGGCCAGAGAGACCCAGTACTTC
CDR3aa: CASRGGTSGGARETQYF
j_gene: TRBJ2-5
abundance: -
d_gene: TRBD2
v_gene: TRBV10-2

CDR3nt: TGTGCCAGCAGCCTCGATGGAGGGCAGCACTCCTTC
CDR3aa: CASSLDGGQHSF
j_gene: TRBJ2-7
abundance: -
d_gene: -
v_gene: TRBV11-1

CDR3nt: TGTGCCAGCAGCCTAAACGACAGGTTCTCTGGAAACACCATATATTTT
CDR3aa: CASSLNDRFSGNTIYF
j_gene: TRBJ1-3
abundance: -
d_gene: -
v_gene: TRBV14

CDR3nt: TGTGCCATTAGAGCCGGGACAGTTGGCCTTGGGGCCAACGTCCTGACTTTC
CDR3aa: CAIRAGTVGLGANVLTF
j_gene: TRBJ2-6
abundance: -
d_gene: TRBD1
v_gene: TRBV2

CDR3nt: TGTGCCAGCAGTCCCACGGGACAGGCACGAAACTACGAGCAGTACTTC
CDR3aa: CASSPTGQARNYEQYF
j_gene: TRBJ2-7
abundance: -
d_gene: TRBD1
v_gene: TRBV9